This is a list of T cell receptor beta chains from one sample in a study of T cell responses to AZD1222 COVID-19 vaccine. The repertoire was sequenced with immunoSEQ multiplex PCR; TCRdb's copy has only in-frame clones and lacks some. The sample records more than 110,000 clones, more than 85% being singletons. The material sequenced was peripheral blood, taken on day 0 of AZD1222 vaccination. The receptors derive from an adult in good health. Both conserved end residues are part of each CDR3. Fields, in order: D gene, clone size, V gene, J gene, CDR3 DNA, CDR3 protein. A D gene is named only where the DNA matches it firmly. Only part of the rows carry a size: once, few, many, or a class if the clone is expanded.

>TRBD1|NA|TRBV18|TRBJ1-1
TGTGCCAGCTCTAGGACAGGGGTAGAGGGCACTGAAGCTTTCTTT
CASSRTGVEGTEAFF
>TRBD1|NA|TRBV5-1|TRBJ1-2
TGCGCCAGCAGCTTTACAGGGGGGAACTATGGCTACACCTTC
CASSFTGGNYGYTF
>NA|NA|TRBV9|TRBJ1-2
TGTGCCAGCAGCGTAGATCTGGGAACTGGCTACACCTTC
CASSVDLGTGYTF
>NA|NA|TRBV5-1|TRBJ1-3
TGCGCCAGCAGCACCACAGGAAGCTCTGGAAACACCATATATTTT
CASSTTGSSGNTIYF
>NA|NA|TRBV5-4|TRBJ2-7
TGTGCCAGCAGCTTGGGGCACCTCTACGAGCAGTACTTC
CASSLGHLYEQYF
>NA|NA|TRBV6-5|TRBJ1-3
TGTGCCAGCAGTTACTCTTATGGAAACACCATATATTTT
CASSYSYGNTIYF
>NA|NA|TRBV7-9|TRBJ1-1
TGTGCCAGCAGCCCCCTGGGGGGTTGGGGCGACACTGAAGCTTTCTTT
CASSPLGGWGDTEAFF
>NA|NA|TRBV15|TRBJ1-1
TGTGCCACCAGCAGTGAACCGGGCCGATGGAGGAAGACTGAAGCTTTCTTT
CATSSEPGRWRKTEAFF
>NA|NA|TRBV18|TRBJ1-1
TGTGCCAGCTCACCTACCAAAAACACTGAAGCTTTCTTT
CASSPTKNTEAFF
>TRBD1|NA|TRBV30|TRBJ1-4
TGTGCCTGGAGCCCTTGGTCTAACAGGGGAACTAATGAAAAACTGTTTTTT
CAWSPWSNRGTNEKLFF
>NA|NA|TRBV7-2|TRBJ1-1
TGTGCCAGCAGCTTGGTACAAGGCGAAGCTTTCTTT
CASSLVQGEAFF
>NA|NA|TRBV28|TRBJ1-6
TGTGCCAGCAGTTTAAGGGGTAATTCACCCCTCCACTTT
CASSLRGNSPLHF
>TRBD1|NA|TRBV28|TRBJ2-7
TGTGCCAGCAGTGTAAACCGGGACAGGGTCGACTACGAGCAGTACTTC
CASSVNRDRVDYEQYF
>NA|once|TRBV7-9|TRBJ1-5
TGTGCCAGCAGCTTAGCAGGGTTAAATCAGCCCCAGCATTTT
CASSLAGLNQPQHF
>TRBD1|NA|TRBV4-1|TRBJ1-2
TGCGCCAGCAGCCCCGGGACAGTGGATCTTCGGTATGGCTACACCTTC
CASSPGTVDLRYGYTF
>NA|NA|TRBV5-4|TRBJ2-3
TGTGCCAGCAGCTTGACCACAGATACGCAGTATTTT
CASSLTTDTQYF
>TRBD2|NA|TRBV6-5|TRBJ2-7
TGTGCCAGCAGTTACATGACTAGCGGAAGCTACGAGCAGTACTTC
CASSYMTSGSYEQYF
>TRBD2|NA|TRBV7-3|TRBJ2-7
TGTGCCAGCAGTATAGCGGGGACTCGGGAGCAGTACTTC
CASSIAGTREQYF
>TRBD1|once|TRBV11-2|TRBJ1-6
TGTGCCAGCAGCTTAGATCGGGACAGGTTCGGACCCTATAATTCACCCCTCCACTTT
CASSLDRDRFGPYNSPLHF
>NA|NA|TRBV19|TRBJ1-2
TGTGCCAGTAGTGTCTCGACCGGGGCGCTTAACTATGGCTACACCTTC
CASSVSTGALNYGYTF
>NA|NA|TRBV12-3/TRBV12-4|TRBJ1-2
TGTGCCAGCAGTTTTGCCAGGGAGACCCTCTCCACCTTC
CASSFARETLSTF
>NA|NA|TRBV20-1|TRBJ2-2
TGCAGTGCTAGTAGGGGTGGAGGGCGAGGCACCGGGGAGCTGTTTTTT
CSASRGGGRGTGELFF
>NA|NA|TRBV4-3|TRBJ1-2
TGCGCCAGCAGCCACGTAGACAGGTCGAACTATGGCTACACCTTC
CASSHVDRSNYGYTF
>NA|NA|TRBV18|TRBJ2-2
TGTGCCAGCTCACCACGGCAGGGGAAGGACACCGGGGAGCTGTTTTTT
CASSPRQGKDTGELFF
>NA|NA|TRBV6-6|TRBJ2-1
TGTGCCAGCAGCGCAGGTTTGGGGGATGAGCAGTTCTTC
CASSAGLGDEQFF
>NA|NA|TRBV6-5|TRBJ1-2
TGTGCCAGCAGTTACTCGGGGGGCGACTATGGCTACACCTTC
CASSYSGGDYGYTF
>NA|NA|TRBV7-3|TRBJ2-7
TGTGCCAGCAGCTTAAGTCCAGGGACCCCCTACGAGCAGTACTTC
CASSLSPGTPYEQYF
>NA|once|TRBV2|TRBJ2-7
TGTGCCAGCAGTGAAAGTCTTAACGATGCCTACGAGCAGTACTTC
CASSESLNDAYEQYF
>NA|NA|TRBV19|TRBJ1-5
TGTGCCAGTACCCCCTCGGACACTTTTAGCAATCAGCCCCAGCATTTT
CASTPSDTFSNQPQHF